The T cell receptor (beta chain) under discussion was sequenced for a study of OX40 agonist ivuxolimab in advanced cancers. Turning to the study itself: At 82.7% male, the cohort had a mean age of around 56 years, ranging from roughly 23 to 80.

Study-wide results and limits: Among some nonresponders, normalized T-cell clonal expansion was also low. Antigen specificity was not determined for the expanded peripheral T cells.

This CDR3 is 15 amino acids long. CDR1 and CDR2 (germline): SGDLS, YYNGEE. Trimming removed 0 bases at V and 8 bases at J, with 17 bases between. This clone has a handful of counts. Its antigen is unidentified. Clones were read by immunoSEQ multiplex PCR, and TCRdb kept only the in-frame ones, dropping some. The repertoire holds approximately 100,000 clones, roughly 89% seen once, with roughly 0.5% in the top ten. This sequence joins TRBV9 and TRBJ1-2; unclear D gene. This TCR was sampled from an adult with an advanced solid tumor such as melanoma, head and neck, liver or kidney cancer. This material consisted of CD4+ or CD8+ T cells sorted from blood, taken in a trial of the OX40 agonist ivuxolimab. The DNA for the CDR3 is TGTGCCAGCAGCGTAGAGCAGTATGGGGATTACGGCTACACCTTC. It is translated as CASSVEQYGDYGYTF.